The 28 T cell receptor beta chains presented below share a single source sample, sequenced in a study of cytomegalovirus exposure and HLA in healthy donors. The PCR contained 60 Vbeta and 13 Jbeta primers. The protocol was immunoSEQ multiplex PCR, while the TCRdb copy is restricted to in-frame clones and leaves out a portion. Of some 200,000 clones in the sample, roughly 80% were seen once. Sequenced sample: PBMCs. The receptors were gathered from a woman aged 40-49 years in good health and CMV-seronegative.

This sequence joins TRBV7-3 and TRBJ2-5, with D possibly being TRBD1 (6 bases). Trimming stripped 6 bases from V and 5 bases from J, with 19 bases between. CDR1 is SGHTA and CDR2 is FQGTGA in the germline V gene. This CDR3 is built from 15 residues. This chain's CDR3 is CASRSTGSPMETQYF. CDR3 coding DNA: TGTGCCAGCAGGAGTACAGGGTCCCCGATGGAGACCCAGTACTTC.

The rearrangement joins TRBV4-1 to TRBJ2-7; TRBD1 matches at 10 bases. The length of the CDR3 is 15 residues. Per germline, CDR1 MGHRA and CDR2 YSYEKL. V lost 4 bases and J lost 5; bases outside the gene matches: 8. DNA for the CDR3: TGCGCCAGCAGCCGGACCGACAGGGGGCGCGACGAGCAGTACTTC. Its translation is CASSRTDRGRDEQYF.

The chain combines TRBV7-2 with TRBJ2-3, with D perhaps matching TRBD2 (5 bases). V was cut by 8 bases and J by 3 bases, with 15 bases left in between. This CDR3 is 14 amino acids long. The germline CDR1 and CDR2 sequences are SGHTA and FQGNSA. The CDR3 sequence: CASEGRRLTDTQYF. The DNA of the CDR3 is TGTGCCAGCGAGGGTCGTCGTTTGACAGATACGCAGTATTTT.

The chain has TRBV5-1 and TRBJ2-3, with unresolved D. V lost 8 bases to trimming and J lost 3 bases, with 16 bases between them. Germline lookup yields CDR1 SGHRS and CDR2 YFSETQ. The CDR3 is made up of 14 amino acids. CDR3 DNA sequence: TGCGCCAGTAGACTCTCCCCATATACAGATACGCAGTATTTT. Protein sequence: CASRLSPYTDTQYF.

The chain couples TRBV7-3 to TRBJ2-5; a weak D match, TRBD2 (5 bases). The CDR3 totals 14 residues. The ends were cut back, 2 bases at V and 4 bases at J, with 11 bases in the middle. Germline loops: CDR1 SGHTA, CDR2 FQGTGA. The CDR3 DNA sequence: TGTGCCAGCAGCTTAGCCGGCGCGGGAGAGACCCAGTACTTC. This sequence encodes CASSLAGAGETQYF. The full variable domain, rest sourced from reference TRBV7-3 and TRBJ2-5, is GAGVSQTPSNKVTEKGKYVELRCDPISGHTALYWYRQSLGQGPEFLIYFQGTGAADDSGLPNDRFFAVRPEGSVSTLKIQRTERGDSAVYLCASSLAGAGETQYFGPGTRLLVL.

The V gene is TRBV7-2, the J gene TRBJ1-1; D possibly corresponds to TRBD1 (6 bases). The CDR3 sequence is 14 residues long. Germline CDR1 SGHTA, CDR2 FQGNSA. Trimming took off 1 base at V and 4 bases at J, with 10 bases between the two ends. The DNA for the CDR3 is TGTGCCAGCAGCTTAGAACGCAGGGGCACTGAAGCTTTCTTT. It codes for CASSLERRGTEAFF.

This clone came up a few times. The chain joins TRBV4-2 to TRBJ2-3; possibly TRBD2 for D (5 bases). Trimming took off 8 bases at V and 2 bases at J, with 17 bases between the two ends. The CDR3 runs to 15 residues. Germline V lookup: CDR1 LGHNA, CDR2 YNFKEQ. The CDR3 DNA follows: TGTGCCAGCCTCCCGGCGGGCGGAACCACAGATACGCAGTATTTT. It encodes CASLPAGGTTDTQYF.

V is TRBV7-3 and J is TRBJ1-5; weak D call: TRBD1 (6 bases). This CDR3 region has 13 residues. Germline values: CDR1 SGHTA, CDR2 FQGTGA. The V gene lost 5 bases and the J gene lost 4 bases, with 9 bases spanning the gap. CDR3 region: CASSPGENQPQHF. For the CDR3, the DNA is TGTGCCAGCAGCCCAGGGGAAAATCAGCCCCAGCATTTT.

The gene calls are TRBV28 and TRBJ2-1; 8 nucleotides line up with TRBD2. Germline loops: CDR1 MDHEN, CDR2 SYDVKM. This CDR3 contains 16 residues. V was pared by 2 bases and J by 3 bases, with 6 bases of the junction left unmatched. CDR3 in amino acids: CASSLNVAGNYNEQFF. Here the CDR3 DNA reads TGTGCCAGCAGTTTAAATGTAGCGGGGAACTACAATGAGCAGTTCTTC.

V and J are TRBV28 and TRBJ1-5, with TRBD1 matching 7 bases. Losses at the gene ends were 5 bases for V and 5 bases for J; bases not matched to a gene: 12. CDR3 length: 16 amino acids. CDR1 and CDR2 (germline): MDHEN, SYDVKM. The CDR3, as DNA: TGTGCCAGCAGTCCCCCGGGCAGGGGGGTTTATCAGCCCCAGCATTTT. Its translation is CASSPPGRGVYQPQHF.

This chain uses TRBV30 with TRBJ1-1; D might be TRBD1 (5 bases). The germline V gene has CDR1 GTSNPN and CDR2 SVGIG (reference sequence). Trimming shortened V by 8 bases and J by 1 base, and 14 bases separated the two germline ends. The CDR3 runs to 13 residues. The chain's CDR3 is CALKGQQNTEAFF. The DNA for the CDR3 is TGTGCCCTCAAGGGGCAGCAGAACACTGAAGCTTTCTTT.

The chain is built from TRBV11-1 and TRBJ2-7; 7 bases line up with TRBD1. After removal of 4 bases from V and 0 bases from J, the junction contained 6 bases not matched to a gene. This CDR3 spans 15 amino acids. Looked up from germline, CDR1 is SGHAT and CDR2 is FQDESV (reference sequence). The CDR3 loop reads CASSSGQPPSYEQYF. The DNA for the CDR3 is TGTGCCAGCAGCTCGGGACAGCCTCCCTCCTACGAGCAGTACTTC. Supplemented by reference TRBV11-1 and TRBJ2-7, the full variable domain reads EAEVAQSPRYKITEKSQAVAFWCDPISGHATLYWYRQILGQGPELLVQFQDESVVDDSQLPKDRFSAERLKGVDSTLKIQPAELGDSAMYLCASSSGQPPSYEQYFGPGTRLTVT.

J is TRBJ2-5 and V is TRBV10-1; TRBD2 agrees at 7 bases. Trimming removed 5 bases from V and 6 bases from J; junction bases left unmatched: 12. The V gene's germline CDR1 is WNHNN and CDR2 SYGVQD (reference sequence). The CDR3 consists of 15 residues. The CDR3 coding sequence is TGCGCCAGCAGTCCCGGGCGGGAGACGGGTCAGACCCAGTACTTC. Its translation is CASSPGRETGQTQYF.

CDR3: CASSPTGTHFSYGYTF. The CDR3 nucleotides read TGTGCCAGCAGCCCTACCGGGACTCATTTTTCCTATGGCTACACCTTC. V gene TRBV7-2 combines with J gene TRBJ1-2, with D possibly being TRBD1 (5 bases). This CDR3 is 16 amino acids long. Trimming took 5 bases from V and 4 from J, leaving 20 bases between them. Looked up from germline, CDR1 is SGHTA and CDR2 is FQGNSA.

CDR3 coding DNA: TGTGCCAGCAGCTTGGCAGACTACGAGCAGTACTTC. Residues: CASSLADYEQYF. J is TRBJ2-7 and V is TRBV5-6, with no clear D. The CDR3 runs 12 residues. V was shortened by 0 bases and J by 3 bases, with 4 bases between the two germline ends. Germline V gene sequence: CDR1 SGHDT, CDR2 YYEEEE. The entire variable domain, with the rest obtained from reference TRBV5-6 and TRBJ2-7, is as follows: DAGVTQSPTHLIKTRGQQVTLRCSPKSGHDTVSWYQQALGQGPQFIFQYYEEEERQRGNFPDRFSGHQFPNYSSELNVNALLLGDSALYLCASSLADYEQYFGPGTRLTVT.

The gene calls are TRBV28 and TRBJ2-5, with D unclear. Between the trimmed V and J ends, which lost 5 bases and 2 bases, there was a span of 6 bases. Looked up from germline, CDR1 is MDHEN and CDR2 is SYDVKM. This CDR3 has 12 amino acids. CDR3 sequence: CASSIYQETQYF. The CDR3 DNA sequence: TGTGCCAGCAGTATTTATCAAGAGACCCAGTACTTC.

This chain uses TRBV25-1 with TRBJ2-6; D call uncertain. This CDR3 spans 15 amino acids. Trimming pared 4 bases from V and 1 base from J, leaving 8 bases between. Per germline, CDR1 MGHDK and CDR2 SYGVNS. The CDR3 protein is CASSGSQSGANVLTF. The CDR3 nucleotides read TGTGCCAGCAGTGGATCACAATCTGGGGCCAACGTCCTGACTTTC. The full variable domain, rest sourced from reference TRBV25-1 and TRBJ2-6, is EADIYQTPRYLVIGTGKKITLECSQTMGHDKMYWYQQDPGMELHLIHYSYGVNSTEKGDLSSESTVSRIRTEHFPLTLESARPSHTSQYLCASSGSQSGANVLTFGAGSRLTVL.

This clone has just one count. This chain joins TRBV11-2 and TRBJ2-6; 7 bases are shared with TRBD1. V lost 6 bases, J lost 1 base, and 6 bases stayed unmatched. The CDR3 loop spans 16 amino acids. Germline-derived CDR1 and CDR2 are SGHAT and FQNNGV. In nucleotides, the CDR3 is TGTGCCAGCAGGAGACAGGGTACTTCTGGGGCCAACGTCCTGACTTTC. It specifies CASRRQGTSGANVLTF. The full variable domain, in which reference TRBV11-2 and TRBJ2-6 provide the parts outside the CDR3, is EAGVAQSPRYKIIEKRQSVAFWCNPISGHATLYWYQQILGQGPKLLIQFQNNGVVDDSQLPKDRFSAERLKGVDSTLKIQPAKLEDSAVYLCASRRQGTSGANVLTFGAGSRLTVL.

The chain couples TRBV29-1 to TRBJ1-2, with a weak D call TRBD1 (6 bases). The germline gives CDR1 SQVTM, CDR2 ANQGSEA. The V end was cut by 0 bases, the J end by 8 bases, with 19 bases between. This CDR3 comprises 15 residues. The CDR3 protein is CSVEETGFGLRGYTF. The CDR3 nucleotides read TGCAGCGTTGAAGAAACAGGGTTCGGTCTGAGGGGCTACACCTTC.

The chain couples TRBV19 to TRBJ1-1; 9 nucleotides agree with TRBD1. The germline V gene has CDR1 LNHDA and CDR2 SQIVND (reference sequence). This CDR3 region has 14 residues. Trimming cost V 5 bases and J 2 bases; bases outside gene matches: 3. The CDR3 loop is CASSWTGVNTEAFF. The CDR3 nucleotides are TGTGCCAGTAGTTGGACAGGGGTAAACACTGAAGCTTTCTTT. The variable domain in full, completed from reference TRBV19 and TRBJ1-1, reads DGGITQSPKYLFRKEGQNVTLSCEQNLNHDAMYWYRQDPGQGLRLIYYSQIVNDFQKGDIAEGYSVSREKKESFPLTVTSAQKNPTAFYLCASSWTGVNTEAFFGQGTRLTVV.

This clone came up a few times. The rearrangement uses TRBV5-4 and TRBJ1-2; D remains unclear. V was clipped by 1 base and J by 6 bases, with 7 bases between them. Germline assignment: CDR1 SGHNT and CDR2 YYREEE (reference sequence). This CDR3 is 12 amino acids long. The CDR3 coding sequence is TGTGCCAGCAGCTTGAGAGGGAATGGCTACACCTTC. It codes for CASSLRGNGYTF.

This clone is a singleton in its sample. The chain joins TRBV7-3 to TRBJ2-3; possibly TRBD2 for D (6 bases). Trimming left V 2 bases short and J 1 base short, with 10 bases between. Germline V lookup: CDR1 SGHTA, CDR2 FQGTGA. This CDR3 contains 15 residues. CDR3 nucleotides: TGTGCCAGCAGCTTAGGGGGGTCCCGCACAGATACGCAGTATTTT. The encoded protein is CASSLGGSRTDTQYF.

This clone was recorded a few times. V and J are TRBV5-1 and TRBJ2-3, with 7 positions matching TRBD2. Unmatched junction bases numbered 16, after V lost 5 bases and J lost 4 bases. Looked up from germline, CDR1 is SGHRS and CDR2 is YFSETQ. The CDR3 sequence is 17 residues long. CDR3 sequence (DNA): TGCGCCAGCAGATCTCTACCGGGACTACCGGCCCCAGATACGCAGTATTTT. This translates into CASRSLPGLPAPDTQYF.

This clone was observed once. The gene calls are TRBV27 and TRBJ1-5; 8 nucleotides agree with TRBD1. Germline assignment: CDR1 MNHEY and CDR2 SMNVEV (reference sequence). With 5 bases clipped from V and 1 base from J, the junction kept 22 bases outside the gene matches. This CDR3 is 21 amino acids long. The CDR3 sequence: CASSPYLTGTGNSPSNQPQHF. As DNA, the CDR3 is TGTGCCAGCAGTCCGTACCTGACCGGGACAGGAAACTCTCCAAGCAATCAGCCCCAGCATTTT.

The chain combines TRBV2 with TRBJ1-1; 8 bases agree with TRBD1. Germline V CDR1 and CDR2: SNHLY, FYNNEI. This CDR3 spans 14 amino acids. V trimming: 5 bases; J trimming: 11 bases; junction bases outside the gene matches: 13. The CDR3 coding sequence is TGTGCCAGCAGTTCCGGACAGGGCGTGGGGGGGGCTTTCTTT. This encodes CASSSGQGVGGAFF.

In DNA form, the CDR3 reads TGTGCCAGCAGTGACTCAAGTTCGTCAGGCAATGAGCAGTTCTTC. It translates to CASSDSSSSGNEQFF. This chain joins TRBV6-4 and TRBJ2-1, with D uncertain. The V gene lost 0 bases and the J gene lost 6 bases, with 12 bases spanning the gap. The CDR3 loop spans 15 amino acids. CDR1 MRHNA and CDR2 SNTAGT come from the germline V gene.

This sequence joins TRBV5-4 and TRBJ1-1; perhaps TRBD1 as D (6 bases). V gave up 3 bases and J gave up 0 bases, with 15 bases separating them. This CDR3 has 16 residues. Germline loops: CDR1 SGHNT, CDR2 YYREEE (reference sequence). CDR3 amino acids: CASSSPQGTLNTEAFF. The CDR3 region has the DNA TGTGCCAGCAGCTCACCCCAGGGGACCTTGAACACTGAAGCTTTCTTT.

This clone has only a few counts. The genes are TRBV27 and TRBJ1-1; 8 nucleotides align to TRBD1. This CDR3 has 14 residues. Germline assignment: CDR1 MNHEY and CDR2 SMNVEV (reference sequence). V lost 2 bases and J lost 5; bases outside the gene matches: 4. The CDR3 coding sequence is TGTGCCAGCAGTTTAGTCAGGGGGCGGACTGAAGCTTTCTTT. It translates to CASSLVRGRTEAFF.